This is a list of T cell receptor beta chains from one sample in a study of blood T cell repertoires in COVID-19. Clones were read by immunoSEQ multiplex PCR, and TCRdb kept only the in-frame ones, dropping some. The data contain some 150,000 clones, roughly 78% of them seen just once; the ten biggest clones take up approximately 6%. Sequenced input: PBMCs or T cells enriched from blood (not recorded which). The receptors here all came from a woman aged 45 to 65 who had recovered from COVID-19. Both conserved end residues are part of each CDR3. A D gene is named only where the DNA matches it firmly. A clone size is listed for some rows: how often the clone was seen (once, few, many), or a class if it is expanded.

NA	TRBV28	TRBJ1-3	NA	TGTGCCAGCAGTTTACGGGTATACTCTGGAAACACCATATATTTT	CASSLRVYSGNTIYF
NA	TRBV6-5	TRBJ1-5	NA	TGTGCCAGCAGTTACTTAGGCAATCAGCCCCAGCATTTT	CASSYLGNQPQHF
few	TRBV2	TRBJ1-1	NA	TGTGCCAGCAGTTTAGGACAGAACACTGAAGCTTTCTTT	CASSLGQNTEAFF
NA	TRBV6-5	TRBJ2-3	TRBD2	TGTGCCAGCAGTACCAATTACCCGGGACTAGCGGGGTTCTATTTT	CASSTNYPGLAGFYF
NA	TRBV3-1/TRBV3-2	TRBJ1-1	NA	TGTGCCAGCAGCCAAGATTATTGGCGGCTGAACACTGAAGCTTTCTTT	CASSQDYWRLNTEAFF
NA	TRBV5-1	TRBJ2-7	NA	TGCGCCAGCAGCCAGAATTTACAGGGAAACTCCTACGAGCAGTACTTC	CASSQNLQGNSYEQYF
NA	TRBV18	TRBJ1-5	NA	TGTGCCAGCTCACCACCCGGTAGCAATCAGCCCCAGCATTTT	CASSPPGSNQPQHF
NA	TRBV5-5	TRBJ1-2	NA	TGTGCCAGCAGCTTGGTATCCGCAGGTGGAAATGGCTACACCTTC	CASSLVSAGGNGYTF
NA	TRBV3-1/TRBV3-2	TRBJ1-2	NA	TGTGCCAGCAGCCAATGGTCCTTGGACAGCAACTATGGCTACACCTTC	CASSQWSLDSNYGYTF
NA	TRBV7-9	TRBJ2-5	TRBD2	TGTGCCAGCAGCCCCCCTGGGCTAGCGGTGGAGACCCAGTACTTC	CASSPPGLAVETQYF
NA	TRBV6-1	TRBJ2-2	TRBD1	TGTGCCAGCAGTGAATTCCTACTCGGACAGGGGGGTACCGGGGAGCTGTTTTTT	CASSEFLLGQGGTGELFF
NA	TRBV5-1	TRBJ2-6	NA	TGCGCCAGCAGCTCCACTTCTGGGGCCAACGTCCTGACTTTC	CASSSTSGANVLTF
NA	TRBV6-1	TRBJ1-5	NA	TGTGCCAGCAGTGAGTCAGTTAGCAATCAGCCCCAGCATTTT	CASSESVSNQPQHF
few	TRBV5-1	TRBJ2-3	NA	TGCGCCAGCAGCCCAGGACAGCTTAGCGCAGATACGCAGTATTTT	CASSPGQLSADTQYF
NA	TRBV28	TRBJ1-4	NA	TGTGCCAGCAGTTTATCTGCAGCAACTAATGAAAAACTGTTTTTT	CASSLSAATNEKLFF
NA	TRBV11-1	TRBJ2-3	NA	TGTGCCAGCAGCTTAGCAAGGGGCGCAGATACGCAGTATTTT	CASSLARGADTQYF
NA	TRBV7-6	TRBJ1-5	TRBD1	TGTGCCAGCAGCTCCAGGACAGGGTTAGGTCAGCCCCAGCATTTT	CASSSRTGLGQPQHF
NA	TRBV9	TRBJ2-5	TRBD2	TGTGCCAGCAGCGGTAGCGGGGGGTTACAAGAGACCCAGTACTTC	CASSGSGGLQETQYF
NA	TRBV7-9	TRBJ2-5	TRBD1	TGTGCCAGCAGCTTAGTGGGGCAGGGGGCAACTGAGACCCAGTACTTC	CASSLVGQGATETQYF
NA	TRBV28	TRBJ1-4	TRBD1	TGTGCCAGCAGTTTTGGCGGACAGGGTCTCGAAAAACTGTTTTTT	CASSFGGQGLEKLFF